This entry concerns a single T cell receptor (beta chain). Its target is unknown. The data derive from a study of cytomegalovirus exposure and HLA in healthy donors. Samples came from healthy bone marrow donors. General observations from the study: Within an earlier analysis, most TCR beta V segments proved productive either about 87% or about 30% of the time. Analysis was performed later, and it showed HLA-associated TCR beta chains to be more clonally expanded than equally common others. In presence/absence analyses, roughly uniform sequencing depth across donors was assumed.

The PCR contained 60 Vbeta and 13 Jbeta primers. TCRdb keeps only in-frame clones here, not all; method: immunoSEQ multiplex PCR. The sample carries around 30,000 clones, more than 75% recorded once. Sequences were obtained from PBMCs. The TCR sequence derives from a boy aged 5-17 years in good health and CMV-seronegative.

This CDR3 is CASSLRAGATKETQYF. DNA of the CDR3: TGCGCCAGCAGCTTGCGGGCGGGGGCGACCAAAGAGACCCAGTACTTC. V usage is TRBV5-1 and J usage is TRBJ2-5, with D perhaps matching TRBD2 (7 bases). From germline, CDR1 is SGHRS and CDR2 YFSETQ. V lost 1 base and J lost 3, with 16 bases in between. The CDR3 runs to 16 residues.